This TCR beta chain was captured in a study of T-cell reconstitution after alpha-beta-depleted transplantation in children. This CDR3 contains 14 residues. Germline CDR1 and CDR2: SGHTA and FQGNSA. Unique molecular identifiers were built into the TCRbeta library. TCRdb passed the PCR reads through MiXCR, listing each CDR3 protein once. Seen here are hundreds of thousands of distinct CDR3 sequences, roughly 13% observed once, and the top ten hold 0.79%. Comment on this clonotype: A much larger clone differs by one base, so this may be a read error.

The chain employs TRBV7-2 and TRBJ1-1; TRBD1 is a possible D gene (6 bases). The sequence was obtained from a girl aged 2-10 years with congenital amegakaryocytic thrombocytopenia, due to receive a stem cell transplant. The specimen was PBMCs, collected before TCRalphabeta/CD19-depleted stem cell transplant. DNA for the CDR3: TGTGGCAGCAGTTCACAGGGTACGGGCTCTGAAGCTTTCTTT. This encodes CGSSSQGTGSEAFF.